This T cell receptor (beta chain) appears in the sequencing data of a study of control samples from healthy donors and cancer patients. Only in-frame clones appear in the TCRdb table, and some are missing; sequencing was by immunoSEQ multiplex PCR. The data contain fewer than 90,000 clones, approximately 87% of them singletons. This CDR3 comprises 14 residues. Looked up from germline, CDR1 is SGHTA and CDR2 is FQGTGA. Trimming took off 0 bases at V and 4 bases at J, with 9 bases between the two ends. The source is a man aged 50 to 59 in good health. The chain links TRBV7-3 to TRBJ1-1, with unresolved D. The sample taken for sequencing was blood. The CDR3 reads CASSLTGDGTEAFF. In DNA form, the CDR3 reads TGTGCCAGCAGCTTAACTGGGGATGGCACTGAAGCTTTCTTT.